This TCR beta chain derives from a study of T cells in Graves' hyperthyroidism and ophthalmopathy (dated by TCRdb to the late 2010s). Some background on the complete study: Peripheral blood was sampled at the time of initial diagnosis, prior to any treatment. To identify distinguishing TCR V-J signatures, a discovery cohort of about 100 patients was used, comprising some 43 with Graves' ophthalmopathy and about 59 with stable Graves' hyperthyroidism. Prospective prediction of ophthalmopathy was tested in an independent validation cohort consisting of some 18 hyperthyroidism patients and around 17 patients who later progressed to ophthalmopathy. The 95 to 100 discovery patients were randomly divided into training and test sets at a 7:3 ratio. The study also compared thyroid tissue and blood T-cell repertoires from about 6 Graves' hyperthyroidism patients. Once sampling was done, hyperthyroidism patients were given methimazole at a starting dose of 30 mg daily, whereas ophthalmopathy patients were given high-dose intravenous methylprednisolone. The paper describes TCR Vbeta CDR3 sequencing of 135 peripheral blood samples, made up of about 41 ophthalmopathy patients, around 78 hyperthyroidism patients and around 17 progressor patients.

The TCR beta CDR3 regions were amplified from RNA transcripts. A first-round RT-PCR of the TCR CDR3 used the HTBI primer set with the Qiagen OneStep RT-PCR kit. Libraries were constructed in a second round of multiplex PCR, after which size selection and purification were carried out. Libraries were sequenced paired-end with 100 bp reads on an Illumina HiSeq2000. From the authors' description of their analysis: SOAPnuke was used to process the raw data, with reads discarded if the reads contained adapters or uncalled bases, had a mean Phred below 15, or lacked an exact constant-primer or identifier match. High-quality paired reads were merged using COPE v1.2.5, and each unique nucleotide sequence was defined as a clonotype. MiTCR v1.1 was used to align clonotypes to the IMGT TRBV, TRBD and TRBJ reference segments. The analysis included only V-J combinations with a frequency above 0.0001, which together covered roughly 99% of the repertoires. A TCS score was defined as the ratio of F50 (clonal expansion) to E x V (chaos), with BLOSUM62-based TCRdist applied between CDR3 peptides within each V-J. Welch's t-statistics and random forest reduced 514 V-J features to around 14, which were used in a naive Bayes classifier (R e1071). TCRdb reprocessing: public reads trimmed at Q25 with fastp, clones called with MiXCR, in-frame beta chains kept. Identical CDR3 proteins give one entry, which carries the most common genes and DNA. Here the V and J calls rest on TCRdb's processing, not on the authors' analysis. The sample profile shows approximately 400,000 distinct CDR3 sequences; roughly 14% of them were found once. Approximately 10% of the sample rests with the top ten.

Overall study outcomes, separate from this receptor: Most expanded thyroid clonotypes (frequency above 0.001) were also found in blood, which suggests that blood repertoires may mirror thyroid immune responses. No statistical method was used to fix the sample size in advance, and group allocation was not hidden from the investigators. During validation, the model predicted progression to ophthalmopathy a median of approximately six months ahead of onset, with almost 71% sensitivity and almost 75% specificity. A 13 V-J signature model separated ophthalmopathy from stable hyperthyroidism, with 87.88% sensitivity and roughly 81% specificity in cross-validation and 80%/75% in testing.

Graves' hyperthyroidism was defined as stable when no progression to ophthalmopathy occurred over 18 months of follow-up. Hyperthyroidism patients were newly diagnosed, had a disease duration of under 2 months, and were aged 18 to 65 years. Any patient with an uncontrolled infection, another autoimmune disease, pregnancy or lactation was excluded. Diagnoses were established on the basis of clinical symptoms, serum thyroxine and TRAb, thyroid ultrasound, and orbital computed tomography. Ficoll-Paque density gradient centrifugation was used to isolate PBMCs from about 9.4 ml of fresh peripheral blood. Trizol reagent was used to extract total RNA, and RNA quality was then checked on an Agilent 2100 Bioanalyzer. At least ten counts were recorded for this clonotype. The clone's antigen remains unknown. No base qualities exist here, and no much larger clone lies one base off it. CDR1 and CDR2 (SEHNR, FQNEAQ) derive from the germline V gene (reference sequence). Unmatched junction bases come to 5, with V trimmed by 4 bases and J by 4 bases. The cysteine opens and the phenylalanine closes a CDR3 of 15 amino acids. Of the read, only the CDR3 DNA is kept; its 45 bases are in frame from base 1.

The material sequenced was blood. This clonotype was sampled from a woman aged 55-70 years with Graves' hyperthyroidism. The V and J segments used are TRBV7-9 and TRBJ1-1, with 11 bases aligning to TRBD1. The nucleotide sequence reads as follows: TGTGCCAGCAGCTCGGGACAGGGGGAGGGCACTGAAGCTTTCTTT. This encodes CASSSGQGEGTEAFF.